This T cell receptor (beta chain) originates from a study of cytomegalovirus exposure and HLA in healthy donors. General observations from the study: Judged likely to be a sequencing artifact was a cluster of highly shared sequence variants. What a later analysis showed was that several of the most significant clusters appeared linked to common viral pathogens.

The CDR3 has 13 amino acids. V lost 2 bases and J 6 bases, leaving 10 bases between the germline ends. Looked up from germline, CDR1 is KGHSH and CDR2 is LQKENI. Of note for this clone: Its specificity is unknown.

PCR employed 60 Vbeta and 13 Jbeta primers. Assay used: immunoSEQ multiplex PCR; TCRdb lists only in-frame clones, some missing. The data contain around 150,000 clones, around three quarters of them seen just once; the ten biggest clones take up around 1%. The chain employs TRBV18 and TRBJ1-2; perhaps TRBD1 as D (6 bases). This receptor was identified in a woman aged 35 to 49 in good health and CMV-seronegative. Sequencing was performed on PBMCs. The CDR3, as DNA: TGTGCCAGCTCACCAAGGCCAGGGGATGGCTACACCTTC. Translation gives CASSPRPGDGYTF.